Below are 28 T cell receptor beta chains sequenced from a single sample in a study of blood T cell repertoires in COVID-19. Some clones are missing from TCRdb's copy, which holds only in-frame ones; the method was immunoSEQ multiplex PCR. Among 300,000 to 400,000 clones listed, roughly nine tenths were seen once. Specimen: PBMCs or T cells enriched from blood (not recorded which). These receptors were collected from a man in his fifties or sixties who had recovered from COVID-19.

This clone was picked up a small number of times. The chain uses TRBV9 and TRBJ2-1, with D possibly TRBD2 on 5 matching bases. The CDR3 is 16 amino acids. The germline V gene has CDR1 SGDLS and CDR2 YYNGEE. V was cut by 0 bases and J by 5 bases, with 15 bases left in between. CDR3 DNA: TGTGCCAGCAGCGTAGTTGGCGGGCGGATCGACAATGAGCAGTTCTTC. Its protein is CASSVVGGRIDNEQFF.

A single count supports this clone. This rearrangement joins TRBV3-1 (or the pseudogene TRBV3-2) to TRBJ2-7; TRBD1 matches 7 bases. This CDR3 is built from 12 residues. The V gene's germline CDR1 is LGHDT and CDR2 YNNKEL (reference sequence). After removal of 7 bases from V and 2 bases from J, the junction contained 2 bases not matched to a gene. The CDR3 nucleotides are TGTGCCAGCACCGGGACAGCCTACGAGCAGTACTTC. Translating gives CASTGTAYEQYF.

This chain links TRBV6-5 with TRBJ1-3; 7 bases are a match to TRBD1. The CDR3 covers 14 residues. CDR1 is MNHEY, CDR2 SVGAGI, per germline. V gave up 8 bases and J gave up 2 bases; unmatched junction bases: 6. The CDR3 protein is CASGTGAAGNTIYF. For the CDR3, the DNA is TGTGCCAGCGGTACAGGGGCGGCTGGAAACACCATATATTTT.

This clone was observed once. The rearrangement links TRBV5-5 to TRBJ2-7; tentative D call: TRBD1 (5 bases). CDR3 length: 16 residues. Germline lookup yields CDR1 SGHKS and CDR2 YYEKEE (reference sequence). The ends were cut back, 4 bases at V and 2 bases at J, with 19 bases in the middle. In DNA, the CDR3 is TGTGCCAGCAGCCTTCCGACAGTTGAGTCCGCCTACGAGCAGTACTTC. This gives the protein CASSLPTVESAYEQYF.

Turning to this clone: The junction departs from the called germline gene at one end, perhaps through a read error. The chain employs TRBV7-7 and TRBJ2-5, with 7 bases lining up with TRBD2. Germline V CDR1 and CDR2: SSHAT, FNYEAQ (reference sequence). CDR3 length: 15 residues. The CDR3 here is CASSLAAGNQETQYF. CDR3 coding DNA: TGTGCTAGCAGCTTAGCAGCGGGGAACCAAGAGACCCAGTACTTC.

The chain employs TRBV7-6 and TRBJ2-1; possible D gene TRBD2, 5 bases. Trimming cost V 1 base and J 6 bases, with 7 bases left between them. Germline lookup yields CDR1 SGHVS and CDR2 FNYEAQ. This CDR3 contains 13 residues. The CDR3: CASSLVTSNEQFF. CDR3 coding DNA: TGTGCCAGCAGCTTAGTAACTAGCAATGAGCAGTTCTTC.

This CDR3 is CASSPGPQGTEAFF. In DNA form, the CDR3 reads TGTGCCAGCTCACCGGGGCCACAGGGGACTGAAGCTTTCTTT. The V gene is TRBV18, the J gene TRBJ1-1; TRBD1 agrees at 7 bases. The trim removed 3 bases at V and 5 bases at J, leaving 6 bases unmatched. Germline V gives CDR1 KGHSH, CDR2 LQKENI. The CDR3 spans 14 residues.

A few counts support this clone. The chain is built from TRBV15 and TRBJ1-1; D may be TRBD1 (5 bases). V shed 2 bases and J shed 4 bases, with 14 bases lying between them. Germline lookup yields CDR1 LNHNV and CDR2 YYDKDF (reference sequence). The CDR3 has 15 amino acids. The CDR3 DNA follows: TGTGCCACCAGCAGATCCTCCTGGACACTCACTGAAGCTTTCTTT. This encodes CATSRSSWTLTEAFF.

The chain couples TRBV18 to TRBJ1-1; TRBD1 matches at 7 bases. The length of the CDR3 is 16 residues. V dropped 4 bases and J dropped 7; count of bases not matched to a gene: 15. In germline, CDR1 is KGHSH, CDR2 LQKENI. The CDR3 bases are TGTGCCAGCTCACTAGACAGGGCATCGAACATTGGTGAAGCTTTCTTT. Translated: CASSLDRASNIGEAFF.

The rearrangement joins TRBV2 to TRBJ1-2; 7 positions agree with TRBD1. The length of the CDR3 is 13 residues. Germline V gene sequence: CDR1 SNHLY, CDR2 FYNNEI. With V trimmed by 6 bases and J by 4 bases, 5 bases remained unmatched. CDR3 sequence: CASRGDSIYGYTF. CDR3 in DNA: TGTGCCAGCAGGGGGGACAGCATCTATGGCTACACCTTC.

The chain combines TRBV19 with TRBJ1-3; no clear D gene. V gave up 4 bases and J gave up 10 bases, with 11 bases separating them. Germline CDR1 LNHDA, CDR2 SQIVND (reference sequence). The CDR3 is made up of 12 amino acids. This CDR3 is CASSSPGGTIYF. For the CDR3, the DNA is TGTGCCAGTAGTAGTCCCGGCGGGACCATATATTTT.

The rearrangement links TRBV29-1 to TRBJ2-7; the match to TRBD2 covers 10 bases. The germline V gene encodes CDR1 SQVTM and CDR2 ANQGSEA. This CDR3 region has 16 residues. V lost 6 bases and J lost 2; bases outside the gene matches: 13. In nucleotides, the CDR3 is TGCAGCGTCGGGGGCAATGGACTAGCGGATCCCTACGAGCAGTACTTC. As protein: CSVGGNGLADPYEQYF.

The chain carries TRBV2 and TRBJ1-1, with unresolved D. The germline CDR1 and CDR2 sequences are SNHLY and FYNNEI. V was pared by 8 bases and J by 0 bases, with 7 bases between. This CDR3 is built from 12 residues. The CDR3 nucleotides are TGTGCCAGCGAAGCCCTGAACACTGAAGCTTTCTTT. Its translation is CASEALNTEAFF.

The chain couples TRBV15 to TRBJ1-4; D might be TRBD1 (5 bases). The CDR3 runs 14 residues. V shed 4 bases and J shed 8 bases, with 14 bases lying between them. CDR1 is LNHNV, CDR2 YYDKDF, per germline (reference sequence). The CDR3 sequence is CATSKEGPTEKLFF. The CDR3 DNA follows: TGTGCCACCAGCAAGGAGGGACCCACGGAAAAACTGTTTTTT.

The rearrangement joins TRBV5-1 to TRBJ2-1, with 11 bases fitting TRBD2. CDR1 is SGHRS and CDR2 is YFSETQ in the germline V gene. Trimming removed 4 bases from V and 8 bases from J; junction bases left unmatched: 11. The CDR3 covers 16 residues. The CDR3, as DNA: TGCGCCAGCAGCCCCCCTGGGACTAGCGGTGGGGATGAGCAGTTCTTC. This gives the protein CASSPPGTSGGDEQFF.

The chain employs TRBV21-1 and TRBJ1-5. TRBV21-1 is labeled a pseudogene. This CDR3 is built from 17 residues. The CDR3 sequence is CASSIKALAGGNQPQHF. In nucleotides, the CDR3 is TGTGCCAGCAGCATCAAGGCCCTCGCCGGAGGGAATCAGCCCCAGCATTTT.

With respect to this clone: The identical CDR3 is also encoded by other nucleotide sequences in the sample. V and J are TRBV9 and TRBJ2-7; D is perhaps TRBD2 (5 bases). The V and J ends lost 0 bases and 4 bases respectively, with 8 bases between them. Germline V gene data show CDR1 as SGDLS and CDR2 as YYNGEE. CDR3 length equals 13 residues. This chain's CDR3 is CASSVVPGYEQYF. As DNA, the CDR3 is TGTGCCAGCAGCGTAGTTCCGGGGTACGAGCAGTACTTC.

CDR3 amino acids: CATSSTPRGGSTEAFF. CDR3 nucleotides: TGTGCCACCAGCAGTACCCCCCGGGGGGGGAGCACTGAAGCTTTCTTT. This sequence joins TRBV15 and TRBJ1-1, with D perhaps matching TRBD1 (5 bases). Germline CDR1 is LNHNV and CDR2 is YYDKDF (reference sequence). V was pared by 3 bases and J by 4 bases, with 18 bases between. This CDR3 is 16 amino acids long.

J is TRBJ1-6 and V is TRBV10-3; 8 nucleotides agree with TRBD1. Trimming cost V 3 bases and J 5 bases; bases outside gene matches: 3. Germline values: CDR1 ENHRY, CDR2 SYGVKD. The length of the CDR3 is 15 residues. The CDR3 reads CAISEGGQDNSPLHF. The CDR3 region has the DNA TGTGCCATCAGTGAAGGGGGACAGGATAATTCACCCCTCCACTTT.

The chain recombines TRBV30 with TRBJ1-2; D might be TRBD1 (5 bases). CDR1 is GTSNPN and CDR2 is SVGIG in the germline V gene (reference sequence). Trimming cost V 2 bases and J 5 bases, with 9 bases left between them. The CDR3 has 12 amino acids. The CDR3 nucleotides read TGTGCCTGGAGTCCGGGGGAGTATGGCTACACCTTC. Its translation is CAWSPGEYGYTF.

The chain couples TRBV9 to TRBJ1-6; D is unclear. Germline V CDR1 and CDR2: SGDLS, YYNGEE. V was shortened by 3 bases and J by 5 bases, with 6 bases between the two germline ends. The length of the CDR3 is 13 residues. The DNA for the CDR3 is TGTGCCAGCAGCGCCACGGATAATTCACCCCTCCACTTT. It translates to CASSATDNSPLHF. The full variable domain, with the rest looked up from reference TRBV9 and TRBJ1-6, is DSGVTQTPKHLITATGQRVTLRCSPRSGDLSVYWYQQSLDQGLQFLIQYYNGEERAKGNILERFSAQQFPDLHSELNLSSLELGDSALYFCASSATDNSPLHFGNGTRLTVT.

V gene TRBV14 combines with J gene TRBJ2-7; TRBD2 might be the D (6 bases). The CDR3 spans 15 residues. V lost 2 bases and J 4 bases, leaving 15 bases between the germline ends. Looked up from germline, CDR1 is SGHDN and CDR2 is FVKESK. CDR3 sequence: CASSQRSGRTYEQYF. CDR3 bases: TGTGCCAGCAGCCAAAGGTCCGGGAGAACTTACGAGCAGTACTTC.

The J gene is TRBJ2-1, the V gene TRBV2; 9 nucleotides match TRBD2. CDR3 length equals 15 residues. Trimming took 6 bases from V and 4 from J; bases not matched to a gene: 7. Germline V gene data show CDR1 as SNHLY and CDR2 as FYNNEI. The DNA for the CDR3 is TGTGCCAGCAGGGCCGGGACTAGCATATACAATGAGCAGTTCTTC. It translates to CASRAGTSIYNEQFF.

The chain couples TRBV5-1 to TRBJ2-1; TRBD2 matches at 8 bases. J gave up 4 bases and V 1 base, and 1 base lay outside the gene matches. CDR3 length: 14 residues. The germline V gene encodes CDR1 SGHRS and CDR2 YFSETQ. CDR3 region: CASSLPGGYNEQFF. In nucleotides, the CDR3 is TGCGCCAGCAGCTTGCCGGGGGGGTACAATGAGCAGTTCTTC.

This clone was observed once. The rearrangement uses TRBV20-1 and TRBJ1-5; D not resolved. Germline V gene data show CDR1 as DFQATT and CDR2 as SNEGSKA (reference sequence). The CDR3 contains 11 residues. The ends were cut back, 8 bases at V and 6 bases at J, with 11 bases in the middle. The CDR3 protein is CSSPRGQPQHF. The CDR3 DNA is TGCAGTTCCCCCCGGGGTCAGCCCCAGCATTTT.

The rearrangement links TRBV5-3 to TRBJ2-7; no clear D. TRBV5-3 is treated as an ORF (open reading frame) with a function not yet certain. The CDR3 contains 14 residues. V was clipped by 7 bases and J by 5 bases, with 19 bases between them. CDR3 coding DNA: TGTGCCAGAGACCTCTACACCCAGGTCCACGAGCAGTACTTC. As protein: CARDLYTQVHEQYF.

This rearrangement joins TRBV5-6 to TRBJ2-1; possibly TRBD2 for D (6 bases). Germline CDR1 SGHDT, CDR2 YYEEEE. V was clipped by 3 bases and J by 3 bases, with 16 bases between them. The CDR3 is made up of 16 amino acids. The DNA for the CDR3 is TGTGCCAGCAGCTGGGGTGGGCCTAGCGACTACAATGAGCAGTTCTTC. Protein product: CASSWGGPSDYNEQFF.

The chain is built from TRBV3-1 (or the pseudogene TRBV3-2) and TRBJ1-1, with D tentatively TRBD1 (6 bases). Germline V gene lookup returns CDR1 LGHDT and CDR2 YNNKEL (reference sequence). The V end lost 0 bases, the J end lost 0 bases, and 14 bases lay between the germline ends. The CDR3 spans 17 residues. CDR3 coding DNA: TGTGCCAGCAGCCAAGATCGGTCAGGGGATCTGAACACTGAAGCTTTCTTT. It is translated as CASSQDRSGDLNTEAFF.